This passage covers 10 T cell receptor beta chains from one sample sequenced in a study of cytomegalovirus exposure and HLA in healthy donors. PCR used 60 Vbeta primers and 13 Jbeta primers. Repertoires were generated with immunoSEQ multiplex PCR, while TCRdb's copy carries only in-frame clones and drops some. The sample carries approximately 170,000 clones, about 80% recorded once. Sequenced: PBMCs. All receptors derive from a man aged 18 to 29 in good health and CMV-seropositive.

The table lists this clone with a count of one. In the same sample, other DNA sequences code for this CDR3. The chain combines TRBV2 with TRBJ2-5; weak D call: TRBD2 (5 bases). There are 12 residues in the CDR3. Trimming removed 4 bases from V and 5 bases from J, with 8 bases in between. Germline CDR1 and CDR2: SNHLY and FYNNEI. Here the CDR3 reads CASSVRGETQYF. The CDR3 DNA reads as TGTGCCAGCAGTGTTAGAGGGGAGACCCAGTACTTC. Full variable domain (rest looked up from reference TRBV2 and TRBJ2-5): EPEVTQTPSHQVTQMGQEVILRCVPISNHLYFYWYRQILGQKVEFLVSFYNNEISEKSEIFDDQFSVERPDGSNFTLKIRSTKLEDSAMYFCASSVRGETQYFGPGTRLLVL.

The rearrangement uses TRBV27 and TRBJ1-1; D unclear. Trimming removed 3 bases at V and 11 bases at J, with 10 bases between. Germline assignment: CDR1 MNHEY and CDR2 SMNVEV (reference sequence). The CDR3 runs to 11 residues. The CDR3 region has the DNA TGTGCCAGCAGTTTCCCCACCGGGGCTTTCTTT. The encoded protein is CASSFPTGAFF.

The chain joins TRBV11-2 to TRBJ2-1; TRBD2 aligns across 8 bases. The V segment lost 1 base and the J segment 9 bases; nucleotides outside the gene matches: 8. Germline lookup yields CDR1 SGHAT and CDR2 FQNNGV. The CDR3 totals 15 residues. The CDR3 spells CASSLVLAVRGEQFF. CDR3 coding DNA: TGTGCCAGCAGCTTAGTACTAGCGGTCCGGGGTGAGCAGTTCTTC.

The gene calls are TRBV7-2 and TRBJ2-7; 7 nucleotides line up with TRBD1. Germline V CDR1 and CDR2: SGHTA, FQGNSA. The CDR3 covers 12 residues. V lost 3 bases and J lost 6; bases outside the gene matches: 2. As DNA, the CDR3 is TGTGCCAGCAGCTTGGGACAGTTCGAGCAGTACTTC. It specifies CASSLGQFEQYF.

The chain has TRBV4-2 and TRBJ2-3, with a weak D call TRBD2 (5 bases). V was cut by 6 bases and J by 4 bases, with 14 bases left in between. CDR1 is LGHNA and CDR2 is YNFKEQ in the germline V gene. The CDR3 runs 14 residues. CDR3 sequence (DNA): TGTGCCAGCAGAGAAGGACTTCTTTCAGATACGCAGTATTTT. Its protein product is CASREGLLSDTQYF.

J is TRBJ2-7 and V is TRBV27; 8 nucleotides agree with TRBD1. CDR1 is MNHEY, CDR2 SMNVEV, per germline (reference sequence). The junction had 11 bases not matched to a gene; V was cut back by 5 bases and J by 2 bases. This CDR3 has 16 amino acids. The CDR3 region has the DNA TGTGCCAGCAGTCCCTCCTTCGGGACAGGTCCCTACGAGCAGTACTTC. Translated, it gives CASSPSFGTGPYEQYF.

The chain combines TRBV19 with TRBJ2-7; possibly TRBD1 for D (5 bases). CDR3 length: 15 residues. CDR1 LNHDA and CDR2 SQIVND come from the germline V gene (reference sequence). The ends were cut back, 1 base at V and 2 bases at J, with 12 bases in the middle. In DNA form, the CDR3 reads TGTGCCAGTAGTATAGGTCCAGGGTCAGCCTACGAGCAGTACTTC. This encodes CASSIGPGSAYEQYF.

The chain employs TRBV10-3 and TRBJ2-1; D is uncertain. V dropped 7 bases and J dropped 2 bases, with 9 bases sitting between them. Germline V gene sequence: CDR1 ENHRY, CDR2 SYGVKD. CDR3 length equals 13 residues. The chain's CDR3 is CAITPGPYNEQFF. CDR3 DNA: TGTGCCATCACTCCGGGTCCCTACAATGAGCAGTTCTTC.

V and J are TRBV7-2 and TRBJ2-7; D remains ambiguous. The CDR3 sequence is 15 residues long. Germline-derived CDR1 and CDR2 are SGHTA and FQGNSA. The V end was cut by 1 base, the J end by 3 bases, with 13 bases between. The CDR3 DNA sequence: TGTGCCAGCAGCTTAGGCGTTGTGACTTACTACGAGCAGTACTTC. Translation: CASSLGVVTYYEQYF.

The chain is built from TRBV20-1 and TRBJ2-5; D is unclear. CDR3 size: 11 residues. V was cut by 0 bases and J by 7 bases, with 6 bases left in between. In germline, CDR1 is DFQATT, CDR2 SNEGSKA (reference sequence). The CDR3 bases are TGCAGTGCTAGAGATCGAGGGACCCAGTACTTC. Translation gives CSARDRGTQYF.